A selection of T cell receptor beta chains follows, all from one sample in a study of human T cells and chemical hapten exposure. TCRdb independently ran MiXCR on the RACE reads; one entry per CDR3 protein. The sample includes about 380,000 distinct CDR3 sequences, less than 6.5% of them seen just once. Here the sequenced sample was whole blood, taken in connection with sensitization to the hapten diphenylcyclopropenone (DPC). Receptors were obtained from a woman in her forties or fifties with alopecia areata. Some clones in this sample may be carry-over from other donors' samples. Each CDR3 is given with its conserved first and last residue. The D gene is left open where the match is weak. The listing skips clone size in some rows; elsewhere it reads once, few, many or a size class.

J gene,clone size,V gene,D gene,CDR3 protein,CDR3 DNA
TRBJ2-3,many,TRBV12-5,.,CASGNREGGTDTQYF,TGTGCTAGTGGCAACAGGGAGGGAGGAACAGATACGCAGTATTTT
TRBJ2-3,.,TRBV27,TRBD2,CASSPPLTGGPGDTQYF,TGTGCCAGCAGTCCACCCCTTACGGGAGGGCCAGGAGATACGCAGTATTTT
TRBJ1-1,few,TRBV21-1,.,CASSPRDRVVMNTEAFF,TGTGCCAGCAGCCCCCGGGACAGGGTCGTTATGAACACTGAAGCTTTCTTT
TRBJ2-5,few,TRBV6-2/TRBV6-3,TRBD2,CASSFGLAAPEETQYF,TGTGCCAGCAGTTTCGGACTAGCGGCCCCAGAAGAGACCCAGTACTTC
TRBJ2-7,many,TRBV20-1,.,CSAIRAISYEQYF,TGCAGTGCTATAAGGGCCATTTCCTACGAGCAGTACTTC
TRBJ1-1,few,TRBV12-3/TRBV12-4,TRBD1,CASSMTGAAEAFF,TGTGCCAGCAGCATGACAGGGGCGGCTGAAGCTTTCTTT
TRBJ2-5,many,TRBV9,.,CASSVDSRQETQYF,TGTGCCAGCAGCGTAGACAGCAGACAAGAGACCCAGTACTTC
TRBJ2-3,once,TRBV12-3/TRBV12-4,TRBD2,CASSFREGDTQYF,TGTGCCAGCAGTTTCCGGGAGGGAGATACGCAGTATTTT
TRBJ2-3,few,TRBV7-2,.,CASSPRTVPTDTQYF,TGTGCCAGCAGCCCCAGGACAGTCCCAACAGATACGCAGTATTTT
TRBJ2-2,many,TRBV29-1,.,CSVRNTGELFF,TGCAGCGTTCGGAACACCGGGGAGCTGTTTTTT
TRBJ2-7,few,TRBV3-1,.,CASSQFSLNEQYF,TGTGCCAGCAGCCAATTCTCTCTTAACGAGCAGTACTTC
TRBJ1-3,few,TRBV7-2,.,CASSLAGGTIYF,TGTGCCAGCAGCTTAGCAGGGGGCACCATATATTTT
TRBJ1-5,few,TRBV7-9,.,CASSPWDQPQHF,TGTGCCAGCAGCCCCTGGGATCAGCCCCAGCATTTT
TRBJ2-3,few,TRBV29-1,.,CSVAGGIEFTSTDTQYF,TGCAGCGTTGCAGGCGGGATAGAATTTACTAGCACAGATACGCAGTATTTT